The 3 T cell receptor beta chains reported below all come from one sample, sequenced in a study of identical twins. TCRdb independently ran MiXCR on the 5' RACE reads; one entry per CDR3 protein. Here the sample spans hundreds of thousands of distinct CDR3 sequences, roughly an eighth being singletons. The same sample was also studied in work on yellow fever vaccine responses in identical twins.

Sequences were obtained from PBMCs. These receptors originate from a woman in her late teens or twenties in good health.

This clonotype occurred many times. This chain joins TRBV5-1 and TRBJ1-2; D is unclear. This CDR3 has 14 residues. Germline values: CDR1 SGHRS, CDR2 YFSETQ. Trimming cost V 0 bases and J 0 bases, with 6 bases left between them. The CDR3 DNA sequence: TGCGCCAGCAGCTTGGACAGTCCTAACTATGGCTACACCTTC. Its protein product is CASSLDSPNYGYTF.

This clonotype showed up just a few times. This CDR3 is CSAAPNTGELFF. CDR3 DNA sequence: TGCAGTGCCGCACCTAACACCGGGGAGCTGTTTTTT. The chain recombines TRBV29-1 with TRBJ2-2; D unresolved. This CDR3 comprises 12 residues. Germline V lookup: CDR1 SQVTM, CDR2 ANQGSEA.

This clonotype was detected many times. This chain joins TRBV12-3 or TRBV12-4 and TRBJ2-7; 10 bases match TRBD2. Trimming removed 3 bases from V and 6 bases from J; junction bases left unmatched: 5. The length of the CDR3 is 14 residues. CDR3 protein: CASSLASGRREQYF. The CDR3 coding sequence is TGTGCCAGCAGTTTGGCTAGCGGGAGACGCGAGCAGTACTTC.